One and the same sample provided the 9 T cell receptor beta chains below, sequenced in a study of cytomegalovirus exposure and HLA in healthy donors. PCR employed 60 Vbeta and 13 Jbeta primers. Using immunoSEQ multiplex PCR, the repertoire was profiled, and TCRdb retains in-frame clones only, with some absent. The sample records 90,000 to 120,000 clones, less than 80% being singletons. The sample consisted of PBMCs. The origin of the receptors is a man younger than 45 in good health and CMV-seronegative.

This clone was observed a single time. The V and J genes are TRBV6-6 and TRBJ1-5; no clear D. Trimming cost V 2 bases and J 1 base, with 6 bases left between them. The germline CDR1 and CDR2 sequences are MNHNY and SVGAGI (reference sequence). The CDR3 covers 14 residues. This CDR3 is CASSYPRSNQPQHF. CDR3 nucleotides: TGTGCCAGCAGTTACCCCCGGAGCAATCAGCCCCAGCATTTT.

The chain joins TRBV7-9 to TRBJ2-5; D might be TRBD1 (5 bases). V shed 3 bases and J shed 0 bases, with 11 bases lying between them. There are 15 residues in the CDR3. CDR1 and CDR2 (germline): SEHNR, FQNEAQ (reference sequence). CDR3 DNA sequence: TGTGCCAGCAGCTTTCCAGGGTCGTACCAAGAGACCCAGTACTTC. Its protein product is CASSFPGSYQETQYF.

The CDR3 spells CASSPTFSGNTIYF. The CDR3 DNA follows: TGTGCCAGCAGCCCCACATTCTCTGGAAACACCATATATTTT. The genes are TRBV6-6 and TRBJ1-3; unclear D gene. Germline V gene sequence: CDR1 MNHNY, CDR2 SVGAGI (reference sequence). This CDR3 is 14 amino acids long. Deletions cut 6 bases from V and 0 bases from J, with 9 bases between.

The table lists this clone with a few counts. The CDR3 DNA reads as TGTGCCAGCAGCGCCGGGAGCTTTTACGAGCAGTACTTC. Translating it yields CASSAGSFYEQYF. This rearrangement joins TRBV6-5 to TRBJ2-7; tentatively, D is TRBD2 (6 bases). CDR1 is MNHEY, CDR2 SVGAGI, per germline. Trimming stripped 6 bases from V and 4 bases from J, with 13 bases between. This CDR3 has 13 residues.

The CDR3 nucleotides are TGTGCCAGCAGCAACAAACAGGGGTACACCTACGAGCAGTACTTC. Amino acid sequence: CASSNKQGYTYEQYF. The V gene is TRBV5-4, the J gene TRBJ2-7; the match to TRBD1 covers 7 bases. In germline, CDR1 is SGHNT, CDR2 YYREEE (reference sequence). The CDR3 loop spans 15 amino acids. The ends lost 4 bases at V and 2 bases at J; junction bases unmatched: 9.

This rearrangement joins TRBV6-5 to TRBJ1-1, with 8 bases matching TRBD1. After removal of 6 bases from V and 4 bases from J, the junction contained 10 bases not matched to a gene. CDR1 MNHEY and CDR2 SVGAGI come from the germline V gene. The CDR3 sequence is 15 residues long. CDR3 region: CASRPETGVGTEAFF. CDR3 nucleotides: TGTGCCAGCAGACCCGAGACAGGGGTTGGCACTGAAGCTTTCTTT.

V and J are TRBV7-2 and TRBJ2-7; D possibly corresponds to TRBD1 (5 bases). There are 11 residues in the CDR3. Germline loops: CDR1 SGHTA, CDR2 FQGNSA. Trimming shortened V by 5 bases and J by 7 bases, and 9 bases separated the two germline ends. The CDR3 sequence: CASSPRTEQYF. The CDR3 coding sequence is TGTGCCAGCAGCCCCCGGACAGAGCAGTACTTC. The variable domain in full, with the rest retrieved from reference TRBV7-2 and TRBJ2-7, is GAGVSQSPSNKVTEKGKDVELRCDPISGHTALYWYRQSLGQGLEFLIYFQGNSAPDKSGLPSDRFSAERTGGSVSTLTIQRTQQEDSAVYLCASSPRTEQYFGPGTRLTVT.

The chain uses TRBV28 and TRBJ2-2; D perhaps matches TRBD2 (5 bases). CDR3 length equals 14 residues. Looked up from germline, CDR1 is MDHEN and CDR2 is SYDVKM. Deletions cut 7 bases from V and 8 bases from J, with 17 bases between. The CDR3 coding sequence is TGTGCCAGCACCGCGAGGGCAGCGCTGGGGGAGCTGTTTTTT. Its translation is CASTARAALGELFF.

The chain employs TRBV7-8 and TRBJ1-5, with TRBD1 identical over 7 bases. This CDR3 is 14 amino acids long. CDR1 and CDR2 (germline): SGHVS, FQNEAQ. V lost 5 bases and J lost 3; bases outside the gene matches: 4. The CDR3 loop reads CASSKTGVNQPQHF. CDR3 bases: TGTGCCAGCAGCAAAACAGGGGTCAATCAGCCCCAGCATTTT.